A selection of T cell receptor beta chains follows, all from one sample in a study of memory CD4+ T cells and cytomegalovirus serostatus. Measured with immunoSEQ multiplex PCR; TCRdb has only the in-frame clones, and not every one. The sample records about 42,000 clones, approximately 78% being singletons. Specimen: memory CD4+ T cells from blood. The source of these receptors is an adult in good health and CMV-seronegative. Both conserved end residues are part of each CDR3. Fields, in order: V gene, J gene, D gene, clone size, CDR3 protein, CDR3 DNA. The D gene is left open where the match is weak. Clone size, where shown, is once, few, many, or a class for clones that have expanded.

V gene: TRBV5-1
J gene: TRBJ1-1
D gene: -
clone size: -
CDR3 protein: CASRSLYGLNTEAFF
CDR3 DNA: TGCGCCAGCAGGTCCTTGTACGGACTGAACACTGAAGCTTTCTTT

V gene: TRBV30
J gene: TRBJ2-3
D gene: TRBD1
clone size: -
CDR3 protein: CAWTIGGPDTQYF
CDR3 DNA: TGTGCCTGGACAATAGGGGGCCCAGATACGCAGTATTTT

V gene: TRBV7-9
J gene: TRBJ1-5
D gene: TRBD1
clone size: -
CDR3 protein: CASSLDRGDQPQHF
CDR3 DNA: TGTGCCAGCAGCTTGGACAGGGGAGACCAGCCCCAGCATTTT

V gene: TRBV4-2
J gene: TRBJ2-3
D gene: TRBD1
clone size: -
CDR3 protein: CASSQEFWGRDRDTDTQYF
CDR3 DNA: TGTGCCAGCAGCCAAGAATTTTGGGGCCGGGACAGGGACACAGATACGCAGTATTTT

V gene: TRBV5-1
J gene: TRBJ1-3
D gene: -
clone size: few
CDR3 protein: CASSQYSGNTIYF
CDR3 DNA: TGCGCCAGCAGTCAATACTCTGGAAACACCATATATTTT

V gene: TRBV4-2
J gene: TRBJ1-2
D gene: TRBD1
clone size: -
CDR3 protein: CASSQDLAGGLNYGYTF
CDR3 DNA: TGTGCCAGCAGCCAAGATTTAGCAGGGGGCCTAAACTATGGCTACACCTTC

V gene: TRBV6-1
J gene: TRBJ2-1
D gene: -
clone size: -
CDR3 protein: CASRRTANEQFF
CDR3 DNA: TGTGCCAGCAGGAGGACAGCAAATGAGCAGTTCTTC

V gene: TRBV18
J gene: TRBJ1-1
D gene: -
clone size: -
CDR3 protein: CASSPDRTRMNTEAFF
CDR3 DNA: TGTGCCAGCTCTCCTGACAGGACCCGTATGAACACTGAAGCTTTCTTT

V gene: TRBV27
J gene: TRBJ1-2
D gene: TRBD1
clone size: -
CDR3 protein: CASRSLDRVYGYTF
CDR3 DNA: TGTGCCAGCCGTTCCCTAGACAGGGTTTATGGCTACACCTTC

V gene: TRBV29-1
J gene: TRBJ2-2
D gene: -
clone size: -
CDR3 protein: CSASGGTGELFF
CDR3 DNA: TGCAGCGCCAGCGGAGGGACCGGGGAGCTGTTTTTT

V gene: TRBV7-2
J gene: TRBJ1-5
D gene: -
clone size: -
CDR3 protein: CASSMQQGLLNQPQHF
CDR3 DNA: TGTGCCAGCAGCATGCAGCAGGGATTACTTAATCAGCCCCAGCATTTT

V gene: TRBV19
J gene: TRBJ2-5
D gene: -
clone size: -
CDR3 protein: CASSILGKDFGETQYF
CDR3 DNA: TGTGCCAGTAGTATATTAGGGAAGGATTTCGGTGAGACCCAGTACTTC

V gene: TRBV29-1
J gene: TRBJ1-1
D gene: -
clone size: -
CDR3 protein: CSVCRDTSLSEAFF
CDR3 DNA: TGCAGCGTTTGCAGGGACACCAGCTTGTCTGAAGCTTTCTTT

V gene: TRBV30
J gene: TRBJ1-6
D gene: -
clone size: -
CDR3 protein: CAWSVPLRQGNSPLHF
CDR3 DNA: TGTGCCTGGAGTGTTCCTCTGAGGCAGGGTAATTCACCCCTCCACTTT

V gene: TRBV6-1
J gene: TRBJ1-5
D gene: -
clone size: once
CDR3 protein: CASSVRQVNNQPQHF
CDR3 DNA: TGTGCCAGCAGTGTAAGGCAGGTGAACAATCAGCCCCAGCATTTT

V gene: TRBV18
J gene: TRBJ2-7
D gene: TRBD1
clone size: -
CDR3 protein: CASSTGGIPYEQYF
CDR3 DNA: TGTGCCAGCTCTACAGGGGGCATCCCCTACGAGCAGTACTTC

V gene: TRBV10-3
J gene: TRBJ1-5
D gene: -
clone size: -
CDR3 protein: CAITGQANQPQHF
CDR3 DNA: TGTGCCATCACCGGCCAGGCCAATCAGCCCCAGCATTTT

V gene: TRBV6-5
J gene: TRBJ1-2
D gene: -
clone size: -
CDR3 protein: CASSYSPGVRDGYTF
CDR3 DNA: TGTGCCAGCAGTTACTCTCCCGGAGTTAGGGATGGCTACACCTTC

V gene: TRBV2
J gene: TRBJ1-5
D gene: -
clone size: once
CDR3 protein: CASSDEGTSNQPQHF
CDR3 DNA: TGTGCCAGCAGTGATGAGGGAACCAGCAATCAGCCCCAGCATTTT

V gene: TRBV7-8
J gene: TRBJ1-5
D gene: TRBD1
clone size: -
CDR3 protein: CASSIQGDQPQHF
CDR3 DNA: TGTGCCAGCAGCATACAGGGGGATCAGCCCCAGCATTTT

V gene: TRBV27
J gene: TRBJ2-7
D gene: -
clone size: -
CDR3 protein: CASSFSQGPYEQYF
CDR3 DNA: TGTGCCAGCAGTTTTTCACAGGGACCCTACGAGCAGTACTTC

V gene: TRBV7-9
J gene: TRBJ1-2
D gene: -
clone size: -
CDR3 protein: CASSPDTYGYTF
CDR3 DNA: TGTGCCAGCAGCCCCGACACCTATGGCTACACCTTC

V gene: TRBV5-1
J gene: TRBJ2-7
D gene: -
clone size: few
CDR3 protein: CASSSPEVGSAYEQYF
CDR3 DNA: TGCGCCAGCAGCTCGCCCGAAGTTGGCAGCGCTTACGAGCAGTACTTC

V gene: TRBV7-8
J gene: TRBJ1-3
D gene: -
clone size: -
CDR3 protein: CASSLAADSGNTIYF
CDR3 DNA: TGTGCCAGCAGCTTAGCAGCCGACTCTGGAAACACCATATATTTT

V gene: TRBV11-2
J gene: TRBJ2-3
D gene: -
clone size: -
CDR3 protein: CASSPGDFSTDTQYF
CDR3 DNA: TGTGCCAGCAGCCCGGGGGACTTTAGCACAGATACGCAGTATTTT

V gene: TRBV5-1
J gene: TRBJ1-6
D gene: -
clone size: -
CDR3 protein: CASSLPGPDSPLHF
CDR3 DNA: TGCGCCAGCAGCTTACCGGGTCCGGATTCACCCCTCCACTTT

V gene: TRBV5-4
J gene: TRBJ2-5
D gene: -
clone size: once
CDR3 protein: CASSLRDLGETQYF
CDR3 DNA: TGTGCCAGCAGCCTCCGGGACCTCGGAGAGACCCAGTACTTC

V gene: TRBV6-5
J gene: TRBJ1-2
D gene: -
clone size: -
CDR3 protein: CASGDGYGYTF
CDR3 DNA: TGTGCCAGCGGAGATGGTTATGGCTACACCTTC

V gene: TRBV5-4
J gene: TRBJ2-5
D gene: TRBD2
clone size: few
CDR3 protein: CASSIDLAGGETQYF
CDR3 DNA: TGTGCCAGCAGCATAGATCTAGCGGGGGGTGAGACCCAGTACTTC

V gene: TRBV4-1
J gene: TRBJ2-5
D gene: -
clone size: -
CDR3 protein: CASSPGETRETQYF
CDR3 DNA: TGCGCCAGCAGCCCAGGTGAAACTCGCGAGACCCAGTACTTC

V gene: TRBV5-1
J gene: TRBJ2-7
D gene: TRBD2
clone size: once
CDR3 protein: CASSHGLGGYEQYF
CDR3 DNA: TGCGCCAGCAGCCACGGCCTGGGAGGGTACGAGCAGTACTTC

V gene: TRBV2
J gene: TRBJ1-1
D gene: -
clone size: few
CDR3 protein: CASSVGVEAFF
CDR3 DNA: TGTGCCAGCAGTGTGGGGGTAGAAGCTTTCTTT

V gene: TRBV5-1
J gene: TRBJ1-2
D gene: -
clone size: -
CDR3 protein: CASSPGRLYGYTF
CDR3 DNA: TGCGCCAGCAGCCCCGGACGCTTGTATGGCTACACCTTC

V gene: TRBV10-2
J gene: TRBJ2-3
D gene: TRBD2
clone size: -
CDR3 protein: CASSDERGGRASTDTQYF
CDR3 DNA: TGCGCCAGCAGTGATGAGCGGGGGGGTCGTGCTAGCACAGATACGCAGTATTTT

V gene: TRBV11-2
J gene: TRBJ1-1
D gene: -
clone size: -
CDR3 protein: CASSFGLPTEAFF
CDR3 DNA: TGTGCCAGCAGTTTCGGACTTCCTACTGAAGCTTTCTTT

V gene: TRBV10-2
J gene: TRBJ1-1
D gene: -
clone size: -
CDR3 protein: CASSESIAGIINTEAFF
CDR3 DNA: TGCGCCAGCAGTGAGTCGATCGCAGGGATAATCAACACTGAAGCTTTCTTT

V gene: TRBV30
J gene: TRBJ2-5
D gene: TRBD2
clone size: -
CDR3 protein: CAWIVRSPLAWETQYF
CDR3 DNA: TGTGCCTGGATAGTGAGGTCCCCACTAGCGTGGGAGACCCAGTACTTC